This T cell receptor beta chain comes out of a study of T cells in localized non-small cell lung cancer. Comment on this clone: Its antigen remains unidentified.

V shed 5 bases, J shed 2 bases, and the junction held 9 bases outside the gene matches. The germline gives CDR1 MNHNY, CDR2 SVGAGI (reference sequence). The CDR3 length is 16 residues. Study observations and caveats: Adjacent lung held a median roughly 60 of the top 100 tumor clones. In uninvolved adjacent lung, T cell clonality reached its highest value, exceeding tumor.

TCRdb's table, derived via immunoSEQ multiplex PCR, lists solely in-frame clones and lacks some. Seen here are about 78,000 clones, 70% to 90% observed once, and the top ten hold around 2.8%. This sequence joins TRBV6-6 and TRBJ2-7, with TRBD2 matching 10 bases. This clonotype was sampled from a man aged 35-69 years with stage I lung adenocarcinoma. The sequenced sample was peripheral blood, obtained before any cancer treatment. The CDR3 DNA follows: TGTGCCAGCAGTCCCCCTAGCGGGGGCCAAACCTACGAGCAGTACTTC. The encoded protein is CASSPPSGGQTYEQYF.